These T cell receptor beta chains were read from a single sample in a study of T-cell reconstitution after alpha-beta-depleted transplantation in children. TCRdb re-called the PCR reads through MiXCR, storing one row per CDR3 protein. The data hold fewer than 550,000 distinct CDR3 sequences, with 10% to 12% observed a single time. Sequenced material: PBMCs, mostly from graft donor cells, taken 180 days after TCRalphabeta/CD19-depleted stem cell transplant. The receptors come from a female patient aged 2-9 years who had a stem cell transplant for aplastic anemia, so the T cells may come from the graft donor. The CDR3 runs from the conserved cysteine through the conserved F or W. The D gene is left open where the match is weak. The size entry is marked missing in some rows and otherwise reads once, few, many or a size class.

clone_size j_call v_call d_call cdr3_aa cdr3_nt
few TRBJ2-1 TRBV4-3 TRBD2 CASSQEGLVAYNEQFF TGCGCCAGCAGCCAAGAAGGACTAGTCGCCTACAATGAGCAGTTCTTC
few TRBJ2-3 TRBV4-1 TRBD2 CASSPSSGSADTQYF TGCGCCAGCAGCCCCAGTAGCGGGAGTGCAGATACGCAGTATTTT
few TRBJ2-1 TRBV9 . CASSGTNEQFF TGTGCCAGCAGCGGAACCAATGAGCAGTTCTTC
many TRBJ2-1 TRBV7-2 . CASSLGLAFLKSHNEQFF TGTGCCAGCAGCTTAGGGCTAGCGTTCCTAAAGTCCCACAATGAGCAGTTCTTC
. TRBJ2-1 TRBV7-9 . CASTQSRNGEDEQFF TGTGCCAGCACCCAATCCCGGAATGGCGAGGATGAGCAGTTCTTC
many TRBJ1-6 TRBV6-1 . CASTLGEAYNSPLHF TGTGCCAGCACCCTCGGGGAGGCCTATAATTCACCCCTCCACTTT
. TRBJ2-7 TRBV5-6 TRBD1 CASSFLGGTYEQYF TGTGCCAGCAGCTTCTTAGGGGGCACGTACGAGCAGTACTTC
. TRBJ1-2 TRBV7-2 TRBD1 CASSHTRQGAGGYTF TGTGCCAGCAGCCACACCAGACAGGGGGCAGGGGGCTACACCTTC
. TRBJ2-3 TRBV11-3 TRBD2 CASSLDLTSGSTDTQYF TGTGCCAGCAGCTTAGATCTGACTAGCGGGAGTACAGATACGCAGTATTTT
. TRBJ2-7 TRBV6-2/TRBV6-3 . CASSYRGPDEQYF TGTGCCAGCAGTTACAGGGGACCAGACGAGCAGTACTTC
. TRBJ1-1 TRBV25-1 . CASSEWGSYTEAFF TGTGCCAGCAGTGAATGGGGGTCCTACACTGAAGCTTTCTTT
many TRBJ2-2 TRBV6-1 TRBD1 CASSRTGAGTGELFF TGTGCCAGCAGCCGGACAGGGGCCGGCACCGGGGAGCTGTTTTTT
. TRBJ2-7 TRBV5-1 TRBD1 CASSFWTGYEQYF TGCGCCAGCAGCTTTTGGACAGGCTACGAGCAGTACTTC
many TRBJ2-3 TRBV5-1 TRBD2 CASSLGDYPTDTQYF TGCGCCAGCAGCTTAGGGGACTACCCCACAGATACGCAGTATTTT
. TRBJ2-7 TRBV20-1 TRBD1 CSARGQSYEQYF TGCAGTGCTAGGGGACAGTCCTACGAGCAGTACTTC
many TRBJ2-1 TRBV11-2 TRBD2 CASSRRLAGSYNEQFF TGTGCCAGCAGTCGCAGACTAGCGGGTTCCTACAATGAGCAGTTCTTC
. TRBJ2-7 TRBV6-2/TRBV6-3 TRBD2 CASTSIGREDWSYYEQYF TGTGCCAGCACCAGCATCGGGCGGGAGGATTGGTCTTACTACGAGCAGTACTTC
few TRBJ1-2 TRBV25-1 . CASSPPLRGYTF TGTGCCAGCAGTCCTCCCTTGCGTGGCTACACCTTC
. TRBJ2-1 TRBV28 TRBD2 CASSFGLAGKSSYNEQFF TGTGCCAGCAGTTTCGGACTAGCGGGGAAGAGCTCCTACAATGAGCAGTTCTTC
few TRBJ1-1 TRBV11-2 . CASSSGTEAFF TGTGCCAGCAGCAGCGGCACTGAAGCTTTCTTT
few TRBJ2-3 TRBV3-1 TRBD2 CASSRWTSGSLDTQYF TGTGCCAGCAGCCGCTGGACTAGCGGGAGCTTAGATACGCAGTATTTT
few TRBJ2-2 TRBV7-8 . CASSFRWGGELFF TGTGCCAGCAGCTTTCGGTGGGGGGGGGAGCTGTTTTTT
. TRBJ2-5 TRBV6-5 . CASSYSNRDQETQYF TGTGCCAGCAGTTACTCGAACAGGGATCAAGAGACCCAGTACTTC
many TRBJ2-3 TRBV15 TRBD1 CATSRATGGKGTDTQYF TGTGCCACCAGCAGAGCAACAGGGGGCAAGGGCACAGATACGCAGTATTTT
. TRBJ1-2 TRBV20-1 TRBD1 CSARGRGQEAKDGYTF TGCAGTGCTAGAGGCCGGGGACAGGAGGCGAAAGATGGCTACACCTTC
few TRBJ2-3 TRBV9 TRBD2 CASTLSGYSTDTQYF TGTGCCAGCACCCTTAGCGGGTATAGCACAGATACGCAGTATTTT
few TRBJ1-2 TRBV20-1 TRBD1 CSARDPDREIYGYTF TGCAGTGCTAGAGATCCCGACAGGGAGATCTATGGCTACACCTTC
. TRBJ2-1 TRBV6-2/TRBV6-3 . CASSYSGISSYNEQFF TGTGCCAGCAGTTACTCGGGCATTAGCTCCTACAATGAGCAGTTCTTC
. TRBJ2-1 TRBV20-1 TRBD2 CSARVWREGSYNEQFF TGCAGTGCTAGGGTTTGGAGGGAGGGCTCCTACAATGAGCAGTTCTTC
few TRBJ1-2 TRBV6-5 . CASSYSYSSHNYGYTF TGTGCCAGCAGTTACTCTTATAGTAGCCATAACTATGGCTACACCTTC
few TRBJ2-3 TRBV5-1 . CASSLSISTDTQYF TGCGCCAGCAGCTTGTCGATTAGCACAGATACGCAGTATTTT
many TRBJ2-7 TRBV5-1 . CASSLLDEQYF TGCGCCAGCAGCCTCCTGGACGAGCAGTACTTC
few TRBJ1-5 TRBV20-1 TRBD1 CSASVQGYGIQPQHF TGCAGTGCTAGTGTACAGGGGTACGGTATTCAGCCCCAGCATTTT
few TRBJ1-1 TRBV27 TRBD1 CASSLRGLQGAWGTEAFF TGTGCCAGCAGTTTAAGGGGTCTACAGGGGGCCTGGGGCACTGAAGCTTTCTTT
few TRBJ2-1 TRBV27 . CASRRDSPYNEQFF TGTGCCAGCAGAAGAGACAGCCCCTACAATGAGCAGTTCTTC
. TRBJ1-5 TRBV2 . CASSKEQVIDQPQHF TGTGCCAGCTCTAAGGAGCAGGTCATCGATCAGCCCCAGCATTTT
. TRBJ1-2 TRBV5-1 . CASSLVVPGAYGYTF TGCGCCAGCAGCTTGGTTGTTCCAGGGGCCTATGGCTACACCTTC
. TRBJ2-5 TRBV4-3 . CASSQERGLQETQYF TGCGCCAGCAGCCAAGAGAGGGGACTCCAAGAGACCCAGTACTTC
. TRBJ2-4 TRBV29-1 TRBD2 CSVGGGERNIQYF TGCAGCGTCGGCGGGGGAGAGCGAAACATTCAGTACTTC
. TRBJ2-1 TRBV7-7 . CASSLGSGYEQFF TGTGCCAGCAGCTTAGGGTCGGGTTATGAGCAGTTCTTC
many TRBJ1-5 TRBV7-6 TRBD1 CASSLGGQGRQPQHF TGTGCCAGCAGCTTAGGGGGACAGGGTAGACAGCCCCAGCATTTT
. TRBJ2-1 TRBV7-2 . CASGTAKGFKEGQFF TGTGCCAGCGGGACAGCGAAGGGATTCAAGGAGGGCCAATTCTTC
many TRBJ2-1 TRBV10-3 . CAISDPHSGYNEQFF TGTGCCATCAGTGATCCCCATAGCGGCTACAATGAGCAGTTCTTC
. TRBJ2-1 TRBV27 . CASSLLGDKGYEQFF TGTGCCAGCAGTTTGCTGGGAGACAAAGGATATGAGCAGTTCTTC
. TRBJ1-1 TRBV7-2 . CASSLPTYRERTEAFF TGTGCCAGCAGCTTACCCACTTACAGGGAACGGACTGAAGCTTTCTTT
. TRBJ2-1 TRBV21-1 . CASHPCGRAECNEQFF TGTGCCAGCCATCCTTGCGGGAGGGCCGAGTGCAATGAGCAGTTCTTC
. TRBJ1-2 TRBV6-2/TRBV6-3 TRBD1 CASREDRGFYGYTF TGTGCCAGCAGGGAGGACAGGGGATTCTATGGCTACACCTTC
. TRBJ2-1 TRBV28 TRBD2 CASSLSQGPRGLAGFNEQFF TGTGCCAGCAGTTTATCGCAGGGGCCACGAGGACTAGCGGGATTCAATGAGCAGTTCTTC
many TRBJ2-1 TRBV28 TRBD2 CASRRIGGRYNEQFF TGTGCCAGCAGGAGGATAGGCGGGAGATATAATGAGCAGTTCTTC